This TCR beta chain was documented in a study of blood T cells in healthy people across ages. Study-wide results and caveats: Per million T cells, TCR beta diversity dropped roughly linearly as age increased. Relative to aged donors, long-lived donors carried more naive CD4+ cells and displayed higher diversity. In these data, TCR beta diversity tracked strongly with naive T cell percentage.

CDR3 size: 16 residues. The trim removed 6 bases at V and 4 bases at J, leaving 12 bases unmatched. This clonotype appeared many times. Its specificity is unknown. Extractions gave at least 5.5 micrograms of total RNA per sample. The use of a sample-barcoded 5' primer and a J-beta primer mix characterized a second PCR of roughly 7 to 11 cycles. TCRdb re-called the 5' RACE reads through MiXCR, storing one row per CDR3 protein. Of some 900,000 distinct CDR3 sequences listed, more than 25% are singletons. Sequencing was done on a sample of blood. The origin of this receptor is a woman older than 75 in good health. The rearrangement links TRBV12-3 or TRBV12-4 to TRBJ2-3; 8 nucleotides agree with TRBD2. CDR3 in amino acids: CASRSGLAGAPDTQYF. CDR3 bases: TGTGCCAGCAGATCCGGCCTAGCGGGCGCGCCAGATACGCAGTATTTT.